A selection of T cell receptor beta chains follows, all from one sample in a study of blood T cells in healthy people across ages. TCRdb re-called the 5' RACE reads with MiXCR, one entry per CDR3 protein. The table includes roughly 1,300,000 distinct CDR3 sequences, approximately 60% detected once. The sample taken for sequencing was blood. The receptors shown here come from a young man in good health. Each CDR3 is given with its conserved first and last residue. D genes are given only for firm matches. The size of a clone is reported for some rows only, either as once, few or many, or as a class for expanded clones.

TRBJ2-5 | TRBV27 | - | - | TGTGCCAGCAGAGGAGGCGGGAAGACCCAGTACTTC | CASRGGGKTQYF
TRBJ1-2 | TRBV2 | - | - | TGTGCCAGACAGGGAGAGGGGGGCTATGGCTACACCTTC | CARQGEGGYGYTF
TRBJ2-3 | TRBV7-2 | few | TRBD2 | TGTGCCGGCAGCCCTAGCGGGGGGGGCGTAGATACGCAGTATTTT | CAGSPSGGGVDTQYF
TRBJ1-5 | TRBV2 | - | TRBD1 | TGTGCCAGCGTTGAGGACAGGGGGTGGCTTTTGCATTTT | CASVEDRGWLLHF
TRBJ2-5 | TRBV25-1 | - | - | TGTGCCAGCAGTTCGCCGGACCTCCAAGAGACCCAGTACTTC | CASSSPDLQETQYF
TRBJ2-3 | TRBV15 | - | TRBD2 | TGTGCCACCAGCAATAGCGGGGAGACAGATACGCAGTATTTT | CATSNSGETDTQYF
TRBJ2-7 | TRBV7-9 | - | TRBD2 | TGTGCCAGCAGCTTAGTAGGCCTAGCGGGAGAAGACGAGCAGTACTTC | CASSLVGLAGEDEQYF
TRBJ1-2 | TRBV5-1 | many | - | TGCGCCAGCAGCTTGGCCGGGGATGGCTACACCTTC | CASSLAGDGYTF
TRBJ1-1 | TRBV14 | - | - | TGTGCCAGCAGCCCTAATACTAAAGCTTTCTTT | CASSPNTKAFF
TRBJ2-1 | TRBV12-3/TRBV12-4 | - | - | TGTGCCAGCAGTTTAGGTGTGGCTAGCCTGTACAATGAGCAGTTCTTC | CASSLGVASLYNEQFF
TRBJ2-5 | TRBV20-1 | - | TRBD2 | TGCAGTGCTGGAGACCTAGCGGGGGGCCAAGAGACCCAGTACTTC | CSAGDLAGGQETQYF
TRBJ1-2 | TRBV29-1 | - | TRBD1 | TGCAGCGTTGACGGAGGACAGGGCGGACATCGTGGCACCTTC | CSVDGGQGGHRGTF
TRBJ1-1 | TRBV2 | once | - | TGTGCCACCGCGCAGGGGAACACTGAAGCTTTCTTT | CATAQGNTEAFF
TRBJ2-1 | TRBV11-2 | once | TRBD2 | TGTGCCAGCAGCTTAGACGGAGCGGGGAGCTCCTACAATGAGCAGTTCTTC | CASSLDGAGSSYNEQFF
TRBJ2-3 | TRBV2 | - | - | TGTGCCAGCAGTGGGGTTGGCACAGATACGCAGTATTTT | CASSGVGTDTQYF
TRBJ2-4 | TRBV4-3 | - | - | TGCGCCAGCAGCCAAGATGTTTATTATGGCAAAAACATTCAGTACTTC | CASSQDVYYGKNIQYF
TRBJ2-1 | TRBV29-1 | - | - | TGCAGCGTTGTAGGATGGACCGTTGGCTCCTACAATGAGCAGTTCTTC | CSVVGWTVGSYNEQFF
TRBJ2-7 | TRBV20-1 | few | TRBD2 | TGCAGTCCCCGAAGCGGGAGCTCCTACGAGCAGTACTTC | CSPRSGSSYEQYF
TRBJ2-3 | TRBV29-1 | few | - | TGCAGCGTTGGGTCCAGGCTTGCGGATACGCAGTATTTT | CSVGSRLADTQYF
TRBJ2-7 | TRBV6-1 | - | TRBD2 | TGTGCCAGCAGCCGGGGGGACCCCAGCCTGTACGAGCAGTACTTC | CASSRGDPSLYEQYF
TRBJ1-2 | TRBV2 | - | - | TGTGCCAGCAGCCTAGACAGCACCAACTATGGCTACACCTTC | CASSLDSTNYGYTF
TRBJ2-7 | TRBV20-1 | - | TRBD2 | TGCAGTGCTAGAGATCCGCGGGAGGCCCCTAGTGGATACGAGCAGTACTTC | CSARDPREAPSGYEQYF
TRBJ2-2 | TRBV6-5 | - | - | TGTGCCACGATTGATGGGGACGGGGAGCTGTTTTTT | CATIDGDGELFF
TRBJ2-5 | TRBV30 | - | - | TGTGCCTGGAGGACTACCCTCAGAGAGCAGTACTTC | CAWRTTLREQYF
TRBJ1-1 | TRBV4-3 | many | - | TGCGCCAGCAGCCAAGTAAGGACAGACACTGAAGCTTTCTTT | CASSQVRTDTEAFF
TRBJ2-5 | TRBV24-1 | - | - | TGTGCCACCAGTGATTTTTCACCGAAGGAAGAGACCCAGTACTTC | CATSDFSPKEETQYF
TRBJ1-5 | TRBV4-2 | - | - | TGTGCCAGCAGCCCGACAGGTGATCATCAGCCCCAGCATTTT | CASSPTGDHQPQHF
TRBJ2-7 | TRBV27 | - | - | TGTGCCAGCAGCGGGGAGGAAGGGATCCCGTACTTC | CASSGEEGIPYF
TRBJ2-6 | TRBV25-1 | few | - | TGTGCCTCCGAAAGAGGATCCGGGGCCAACGTCCTGACTTTC | CASERGSGANVLTF
TRBJ1-6 | TRBV5-1 | - | - | TGCGCCAGCAGGACGGGATGGGGAAATTCACCCCTCCACTTT | CASRTGWGNSPLHF
TRBJ2-7 | TRBV15 | once | - | TGTGCCACCAGCAGAGATCGTGGAGGTGGGAGGTACGAGCAGTACTTC | CATSRDRGGGRYEQYF
TRBJ1-2 | TRBV2 | once | - | TGTGCCAGCAGTGAACTGCGGGGGCGAGGCTACACCTTC | CASSELRGRGYTF
TRBJ2-1 | TRBV13 | - | TRBD2 | TGTGCCAGCAGCTTAACGTTCCCGGGACTAGCGGGGGGGACCTCCTACAATGAGCAGTTCTTC | CASSLTFPGLAGGTSYNEQFF
TRBJ2-7 | TRBV6-1 | - | - | TGTGCCAGCAGTCCGAACACGTTATACGAGCAGTACTTC | CASSPNTLYEQYF
TRBJ2-3 | TRBV7-2 | - | TRBD2 | TGTGCCAGCAGCTTATCTCGTAGCGGGGGGGTAACAGATACGCAGTATTTT | CASSLSRSGGVTDTQYF
TRBJ2-1 | TRBV15 | - | TRBD2 | TGTGCCACCAGCAGATGGCCGCGGGCAGCGGGAGATTACAATGAGCAGTTCTTC | CATSRWPRAAGDYNEQFF
TRBJ2-3 | TRBV14 | - | - | TGTGCCAGCAGCCAGAGGGCCGGGACTCCCACAGATACGCAGTATTTT | CASSQRAGTPTDTQYF
TRBJ2-1 | TRBV9 | few | - | TGTGCCAGTGCTTTCGGATCCTACAATGAGCAGTTCTTC | CASAFGSYNEQFF
TRBJ2-1 | TRBV20-1 | - | TRBD2 | TGCAGTGCCGTAGCGGGAGACTACAATGAGCAGTTCTTC | CSAVAGDYNEQFF
TRBJ1-6 | TRBV7-9 | - | - | TGTGCCAGCAGCCTAACTACAGGGTCATCCAACTATAATTCACCCCTCCACTTT | CASSLTTGSSNYNSPLHF
TRBJ2-7 | TRBV25-1 | - | - | TGTGCCAGCAGTGACCCTATGGGCCCTACAATTCAGTACTTC | CASSDPMGPTIQYF
TRBJ2-5 | TRBV6-5 | once | - | TGTGCCAGCAGCCTTGACGTGGACTCTCACCAAGAGACCCAGTACTTC | CASSLDVDSHQETQYF
TRBJ1-2 | TRBV18 | - | TRBD1 | TGTGCCAGCTCACCGACAGGGGTGGTTGGCTACACCTTC | CASSPTGVVGYTF
TRBJ2-1 | TRBV27 | - | - | TGTGCCACTCGCCACAACCGCAATGAGCAGTTCTTC | CATRHNRNEQFF
TRBJ1-5 | TRBV3-1 | - | - | TGTGCCAGCAGCCAAGATGGCGGGATTCAGCCCCAGCATTTT | CASSQDGGIQPQHF
TRBJ2-3 | TRBV4-1 | few | - | TGCGCCAGCAGCCTCGGGCAGGGCAAGTATTTT | CASSLGQGKYF
TRBJ1-1 | TRBV10-3 | once | - | TGTGCCATCAGTGAAGGAGGCCAATTAGGGGCTGAAGCTTTCTTT | CAISEGGQLGAEAFF
TRBJ2-1 | TRBV7-2 | - | TRBD2 | TGTGCCAGCAGCTTAGCGGGACTAGCGGGAGTCAATGAGCAGTTCTTC | CASSLAGLAGVNEQFF
TRBJ2-1 | TRBV5-1 | few | - | TGCGCCAGCAGCTCGGACGGAGGACCTCTCTACAATGAGCAGTTCTTC | CASSSDGGPLYNEQFF
TRBJ2-3 | TRBV11-2 | few | TRBD2 | TGTGCCAGCAGCCCGGGAATTAGCGGGGGAGATACGCAGTATTTT | CASSPGISGGDTQYF
TRBJ2-7 | TRBV27 | - | TRBD2 | TGTGCCAGCAGTTTCCTGCGTAGCGGGCGTTTAGACGAGCAGTACTTC | CASSFLRSGRLDEQYF
TRBJ2-7 | TRBV5-1 | few | - | TGCGCCAGCAGGCGGGACAGCCCTACCTACGAGCAGTACTTC | CASRRDSPTYEQYF
TRBJ1-5 | TRBV11-2 | - | - | TGTGCCAGCAGCTTGTCGATGCGCAATCAGCCCCAGCATTTT | CASSLSMRNQPQHF